The present T cell receptor (beta chain) was sequenced within a study of shared T cell receptors in the human thymus. The protocol was immunoSEQ multiplex PCR, while the TCRdb copy is restricted to in-frame clones and leaves out a portion. The data show 500,000 to 850,000 clones, with around 87% seen just once and 0.0094% held by the top ten. The CDR3 spans 13 residues. V was clipped by 2 bases and J by 0 bases, with 7 bases between them. Germline V CDR1 and CDR2: SQVTM, ANQGSEA. The sample was also linked to a second study, of human thymus T cells.

The chain carries TRBV29-1 and TRBJ2-5; D gene ambiguous. The TCR sequence derives from a boy in the first two years of life with a congenital heart defect. The sample was thymocytes. CDR3 bases: TGCAGCGTTGAAACCAGATACCAAGAGACCCAGTACTTC. As protein: CSVETRYQETQYF.